This T cell receptor beta chain emerged from a study of blood T cells in healthy people across ages. Study results and limitations: TCR beta diversity per million T cells fell roughly linearly with age.

With respect to this clonotype: Its target is unknown.

For the second PCR, which ran for about 6 to 12 cycles, a sample-barcoded 5' primer and a J-beta primer mix were used. A template-switch adaptor containing 12 random nucleotides labeled each cDNA molecule. TCRdb reprocessed the 5' RACE reads via MiXCR and lists one record per CDR3 protein. The sample contains around 700,000 distinct CDR3 sequences, roughly 25% of which appear only once. Germline V gives CDR1 SGHVS, CDR2 FQNEAQ. The V and J ends lost 6 bases and 5 bases, in that order; junction bases with no gene match: 11. The CDR3 runs to 15 residues. This sample also belongs to another study, concerning T cells of mothers and their children.

The material sequenced was blood. The V call is TRBV7-8, the J call TRBJ2-5; TRBD1 matches 8 bases. The sequence was obtained from a boy between 10 and 17 years old in good health. CDR3 residues: CASSPQGAFEETQYF. CDR3 coding DNA: TGTGCCAGCAGTCCGCAGGGGGCTTTTGAGGAGACCCAGTACTTC.